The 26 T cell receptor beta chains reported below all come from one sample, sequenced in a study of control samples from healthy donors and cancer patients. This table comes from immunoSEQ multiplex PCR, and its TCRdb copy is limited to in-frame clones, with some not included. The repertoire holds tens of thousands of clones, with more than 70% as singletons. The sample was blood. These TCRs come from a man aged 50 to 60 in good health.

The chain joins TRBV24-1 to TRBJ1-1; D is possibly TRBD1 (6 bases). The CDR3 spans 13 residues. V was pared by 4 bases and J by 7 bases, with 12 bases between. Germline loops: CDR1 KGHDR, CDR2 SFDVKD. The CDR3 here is CATSDPNRDEAFF. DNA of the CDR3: TGTGCCACCAGTGACCCTAACAGGGATGAAGCTTTCTTT.

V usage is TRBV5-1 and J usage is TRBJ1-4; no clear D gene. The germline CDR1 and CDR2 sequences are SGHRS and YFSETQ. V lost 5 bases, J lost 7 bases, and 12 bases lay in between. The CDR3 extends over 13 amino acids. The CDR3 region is CASRPYEGEKLFF. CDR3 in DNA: TGCGCCAGCAGACCCTACGAGGGTGAAAAACTGTTTTTT. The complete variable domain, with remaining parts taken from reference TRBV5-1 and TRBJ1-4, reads KAGVTQTPRYLIKTRGQQVTLSCSPISGHRSVSWYQQTPGQGLQFLFEYFSETQRNKGNFPGRFSGRQFSNSRSEMNVSTLELGDSALYLCASRPYEGEKLFFGSGTQLSVL.

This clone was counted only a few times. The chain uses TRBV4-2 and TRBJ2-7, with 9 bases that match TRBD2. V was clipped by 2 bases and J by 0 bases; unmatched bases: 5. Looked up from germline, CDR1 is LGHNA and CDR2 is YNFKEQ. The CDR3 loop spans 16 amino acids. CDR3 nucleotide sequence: TGTGCCAGCAGCCAATATCTTAGCGGGAGCTCCTACGAGCAGTACTTC. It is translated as CASSQYLSGSSYEQYF.

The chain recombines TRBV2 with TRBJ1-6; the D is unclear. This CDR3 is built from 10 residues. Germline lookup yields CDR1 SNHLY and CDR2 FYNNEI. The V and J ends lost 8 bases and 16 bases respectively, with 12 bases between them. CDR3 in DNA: TGTGCCAGCCGAAACTCAGTGCTCCACTTT. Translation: CASRNSVLHF.

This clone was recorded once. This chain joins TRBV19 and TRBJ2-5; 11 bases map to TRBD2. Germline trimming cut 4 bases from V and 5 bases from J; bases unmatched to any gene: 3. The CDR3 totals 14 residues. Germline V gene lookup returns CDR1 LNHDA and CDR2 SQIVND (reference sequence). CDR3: CASSSSGGAETQYF. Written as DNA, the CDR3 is TGTGCCAGTAGTAGTAGCGGGGGGGCGGAGACCCAGTACTTC.

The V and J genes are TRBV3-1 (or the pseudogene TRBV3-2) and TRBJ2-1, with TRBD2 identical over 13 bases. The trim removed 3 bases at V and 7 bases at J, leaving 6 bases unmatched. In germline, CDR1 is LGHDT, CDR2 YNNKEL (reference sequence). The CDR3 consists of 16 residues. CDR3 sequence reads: CASSHTSGRASNEQFF. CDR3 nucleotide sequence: TGTGCCAGCAGCCATACTAGCGGGAGGGCCTCGAATGAGCAGTTCTTC.

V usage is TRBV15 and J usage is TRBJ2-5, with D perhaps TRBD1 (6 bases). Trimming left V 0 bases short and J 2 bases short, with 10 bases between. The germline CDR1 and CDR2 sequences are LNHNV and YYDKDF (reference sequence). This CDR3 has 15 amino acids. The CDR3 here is CATSRDQGQQETQYF. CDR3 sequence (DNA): TGTGCCACCAGCAGAGATCAGGGGCAGCAAGAGACCCAGTACTTC.

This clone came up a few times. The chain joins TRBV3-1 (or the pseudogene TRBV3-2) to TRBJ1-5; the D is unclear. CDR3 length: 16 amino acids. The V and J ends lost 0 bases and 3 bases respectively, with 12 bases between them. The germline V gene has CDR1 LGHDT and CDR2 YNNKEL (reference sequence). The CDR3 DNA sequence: TGTGCCAGCAGCCAAGATCTCGGGTTATACAATCAGCCCCAGCATTTT. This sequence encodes CASSQDLGLYNQPQHF.

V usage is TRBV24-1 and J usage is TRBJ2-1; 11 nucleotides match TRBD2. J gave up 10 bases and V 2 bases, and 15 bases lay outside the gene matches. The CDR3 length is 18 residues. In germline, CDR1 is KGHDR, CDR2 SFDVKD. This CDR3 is CATSDWAVTSGKVDEQFF. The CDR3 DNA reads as TGTGCCACCAGTGATTGGGCGGTGACTAGCGGGAAAGTGGACGAGCAGTTCTTC.

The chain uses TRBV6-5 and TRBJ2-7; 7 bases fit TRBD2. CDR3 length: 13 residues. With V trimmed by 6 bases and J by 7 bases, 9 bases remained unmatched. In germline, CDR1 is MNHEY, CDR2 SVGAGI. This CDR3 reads CASRSGGSGEQYF. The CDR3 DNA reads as TGTGCCAGCAGATCCGGGGGGTCGGGGGAGCAGTACTTC.

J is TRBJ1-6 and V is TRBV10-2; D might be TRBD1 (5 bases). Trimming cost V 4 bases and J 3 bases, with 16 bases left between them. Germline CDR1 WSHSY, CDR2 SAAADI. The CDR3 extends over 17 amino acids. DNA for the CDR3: TGCGCCAGCAGTGCTGGGACCTCAGCTAACTATAATTCACCCCTCCACTTT. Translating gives CASSAGTSANYNSPLHF.

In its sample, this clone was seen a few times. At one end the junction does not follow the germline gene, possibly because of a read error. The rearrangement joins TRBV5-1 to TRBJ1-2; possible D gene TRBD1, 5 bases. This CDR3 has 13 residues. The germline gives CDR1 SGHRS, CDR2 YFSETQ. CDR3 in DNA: TGCGCCAGCAGCATAGACAGCAACTCTGGCTACACCTTC. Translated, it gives CASSIDSNSGYTF.

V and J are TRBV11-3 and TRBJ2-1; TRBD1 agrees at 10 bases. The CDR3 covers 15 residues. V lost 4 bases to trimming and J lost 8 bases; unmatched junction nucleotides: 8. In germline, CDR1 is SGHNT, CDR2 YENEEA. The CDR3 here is CASSSGRDRGDEQFF. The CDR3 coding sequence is TGTGCCAGCAGCTCCGGTCGGGACAGGGGCGATGAGCAGTTCTTC.

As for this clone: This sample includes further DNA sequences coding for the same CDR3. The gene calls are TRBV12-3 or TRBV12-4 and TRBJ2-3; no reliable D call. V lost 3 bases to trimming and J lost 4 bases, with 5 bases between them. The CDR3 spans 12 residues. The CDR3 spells CASSFGPDTQYF. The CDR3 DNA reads TGTGCCAGCAGTTTTGGCCCAGATACGCAGTATTTT.

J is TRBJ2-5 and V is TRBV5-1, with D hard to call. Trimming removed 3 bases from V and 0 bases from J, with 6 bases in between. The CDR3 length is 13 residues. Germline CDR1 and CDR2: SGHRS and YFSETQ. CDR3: CASSSLYQETQYF. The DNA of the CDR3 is TGCGCCAGCAGCTCCTTATACCAAGAGACCCAGTACTTC.

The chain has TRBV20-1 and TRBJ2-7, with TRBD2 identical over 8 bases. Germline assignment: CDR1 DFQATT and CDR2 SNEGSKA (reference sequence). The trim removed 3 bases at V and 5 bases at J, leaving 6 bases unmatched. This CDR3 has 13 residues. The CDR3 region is CSASFGAGDEQYV. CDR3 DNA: TGCAGTGCTAGTTTTGGAGCGGGGGACGAGCAGTACGTC.

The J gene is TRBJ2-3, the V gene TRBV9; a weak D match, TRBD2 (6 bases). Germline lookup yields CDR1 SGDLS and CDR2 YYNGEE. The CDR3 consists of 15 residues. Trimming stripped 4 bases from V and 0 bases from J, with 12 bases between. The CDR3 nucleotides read TGTGCCAGCAGCTCCCTAGCGTCTAGCACAGATACGCAGTATTTT. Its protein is CASSSLASSTDTQYF.

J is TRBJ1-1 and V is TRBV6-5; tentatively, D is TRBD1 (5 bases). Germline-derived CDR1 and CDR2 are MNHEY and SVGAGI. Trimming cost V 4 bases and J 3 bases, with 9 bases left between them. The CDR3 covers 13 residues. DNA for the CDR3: TGTGCCAGCAGTTGGGGGAGAGACACTGAAGCTTTCTTT. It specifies CASSWGRDTEAFF.

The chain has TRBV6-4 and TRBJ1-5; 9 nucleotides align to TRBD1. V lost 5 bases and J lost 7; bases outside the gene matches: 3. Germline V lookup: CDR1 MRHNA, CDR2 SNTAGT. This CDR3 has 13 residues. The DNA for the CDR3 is TGTGCCAGCAGTCAGGGACAGGGACAGCCCCAGCATTTT. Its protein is CASSQGQGQPQHF.

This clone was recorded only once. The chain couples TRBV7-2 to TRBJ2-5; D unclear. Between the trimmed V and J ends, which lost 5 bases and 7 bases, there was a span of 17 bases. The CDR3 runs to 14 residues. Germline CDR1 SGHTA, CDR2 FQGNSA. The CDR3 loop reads CASSTPWTVGTQYF. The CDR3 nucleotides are TGTGCCAGCAGCACCCCTTGGACGGTCGGGACCCAGTACTTC.

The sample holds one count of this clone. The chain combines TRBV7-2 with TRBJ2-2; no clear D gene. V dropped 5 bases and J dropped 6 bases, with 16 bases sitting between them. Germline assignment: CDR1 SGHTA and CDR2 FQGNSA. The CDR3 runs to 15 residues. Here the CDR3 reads CASSLGPPGSGELFF. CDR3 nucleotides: TGTGCCAGCAGCCTAGGTCCCCCCGGGTCCGGGGAGCTGTTTTTT.

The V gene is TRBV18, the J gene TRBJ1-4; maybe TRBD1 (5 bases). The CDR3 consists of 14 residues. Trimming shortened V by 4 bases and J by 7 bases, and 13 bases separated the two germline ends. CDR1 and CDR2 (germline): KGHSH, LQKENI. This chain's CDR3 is CASSLSTASEKLFF. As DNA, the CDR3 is TGTGCCAGCTCACTGTCGACAGCATCTGAAAAACTGTTTTTT.

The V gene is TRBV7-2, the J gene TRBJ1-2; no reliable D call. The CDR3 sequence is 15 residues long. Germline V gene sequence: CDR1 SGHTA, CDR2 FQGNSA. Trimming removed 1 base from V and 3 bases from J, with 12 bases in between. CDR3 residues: CASSLDYRGDYGYTF. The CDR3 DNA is TGTGCCAGCAGCTTAGATTACCGGGGAGACTATGGCTACACCTTC.

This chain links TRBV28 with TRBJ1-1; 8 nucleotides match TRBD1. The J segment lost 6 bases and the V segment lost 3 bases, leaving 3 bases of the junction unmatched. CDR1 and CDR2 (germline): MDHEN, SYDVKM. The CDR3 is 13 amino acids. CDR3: CASSFRQGPEAFF. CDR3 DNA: TGTGCCAGCAGTTTTCGACAGGGGCCTGAAGCTTTCTTT.

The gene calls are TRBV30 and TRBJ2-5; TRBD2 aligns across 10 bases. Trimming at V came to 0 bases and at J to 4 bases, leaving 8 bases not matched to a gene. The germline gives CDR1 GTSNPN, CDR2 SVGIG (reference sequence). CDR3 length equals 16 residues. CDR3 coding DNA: TGTGCCTGGAGTGTCGCCCTAGCGGGGGAGAGAGAGACCCAGTACTTC. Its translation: CAWSVALAGERETQYF.

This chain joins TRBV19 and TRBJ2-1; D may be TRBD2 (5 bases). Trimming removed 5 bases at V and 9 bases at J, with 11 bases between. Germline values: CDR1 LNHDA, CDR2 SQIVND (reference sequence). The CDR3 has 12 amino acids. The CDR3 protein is CASSEDGSEQFF. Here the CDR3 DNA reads TGTGCCAGTAGTGAAGATGGGAGTGAGCAGTTCTTC.